The source of this TCR beta chain is a study of post-analysis software for immune sequencing data. Study-level points and caveats: Normalized Chao1 diversity in multiple sclerosis patients fell significantly below that of controls. Among four or five TRBV segments more frequent in patients than controls were TRBV5-6, TRBV5-1 and TRBV20-1. F measure grouped same-batch samples tightly together.

Per germline, CDR1 SGHNT and CDR2 YENEEA. The CDR3 covers 15 residues. V was pared by 5 bases and J by 1 base, with 14 bases between. Libraries were made from TCR beta cDNA, and they carried unique molecular identifiers. From roughly 1 to 10 million T cells, 450,000 to 550,000 cDNA molecules were obtained. TCRdb redid the calling of the PCR reads with MiXCR, one entry per CDR3 protein. The sample contains roughly 150,000 distinct CDR3 sequences, about 36% of which appear only once. On this clonotype: No antigen is known for it.

The chain combines TRBV11-3 with TRBJ1-2, with D uncertain. The specimen was blood, collected after autologous hematopoietic stem cell transplantation. This receptor was obtained from a girl between 5 and 17 years old with multiple sclerosis. The CDR3 coding sequence is TGTGCCAGCAGCCCGGGAAGGGATTATAACTATGGCTACACCTTC. It yields the protein CASSPGRDYNYGYTF.